This T cell receptor beta chain comes out of a study of PD-L1 blockade in urothelial cancer. Study details: About 85% of the roughly 30 patients comprised males who had bladder-origin urothelial cancer. Whole-study results and caveats: It was durable-benefit patients whose tumor-associated blood clones expanded more at 3 weeks.

Data came from immunoSEQ multiplex PCR; TCRdb stores just in-frame clones and leaves some out. The sample lists roughly 50,000 clones, roughly nine tenths seen once, with roughly 14% in the top ten. Remarks on this clone: What it binds is unknown.

Time point in this sample: pretreatment peripheral blood. All patients handed over anywhere from 1 to 8 samples, pretreatment and on-treatment. V shed 5 bases and J shed 7 bases, with 11 bases lying between them. Germline-derived CDR1 and CDR2 are MNHEY and SVGAGI. This CDR3 is built from 13 residues. The starting material was PBMCs, obtained around atezolizumab (anti-PD-L1) treatment. The TCR comes from a woman aged 55-75 years with urothelial cancer. This chain links TRBV6-5 with TRBJ1-4; TRBD1 might be the D (5 bases). CDR3 DNA sequence: TGTGCCAGCAGTGGGGGGAGGCGTGAAAAACTGTTTTTT. This translates into CASSGGRREKLFF.